Listed below are T cell receptor beta chains from one sample, sequenced in a study of naive and memory T cell subsets. One entry per CDR3 protein results from TCRdb running MiXCR on the UMI-ligation and nested PCR reads. This sample has over 110,000 distinct CDR3 sequences; under 25% occur once, and the top ten carry approximately 0.63%. Sequencing was carried out using naive CD8+ T cells from blood. The receptor set was obtained from a human donor in good health. The CDR3 runs from the conserved cysteine through the conserved F or W. Fields, in order: V gene, J gene, clone size, D gene, CDR3 DNA, CDR3 protein. D genes are given only for firm matches. Some rows have no size entry. The others give once, few or many, or a class for an expanded clone.

V gene: TRBV4-1
J gene: TRBJ2-1
clone size: NA
D gene: TRBD2
CDR3 DNA: TGCGCCAGCAGCCAAGATCCAATTCCCCCCGGGACTAGCGTCTTCAATGAGCAGTTCTTC
CDR3 protein: CASSQDPIPPGTSVFNEQFF

V gene: TRBV27
J gene: TRBJ2-2
clone size: few
D gene: TRBD2
CDR3 DNA: TGTGCCAGCAGTTTAAAGCGGGACGGGGAGCTGTTTTTT
CDR3 protein: CASSLKRDGELFF

V gene: TRBV4-1
J gene: TRBJ1-5
clone size: few
D gene: NA
CDR3 DNA: TGCGCCAGCAGCCAAGCGCTCAGCTGTTCCAATCAGCCCCAGCATTTT
CDR3 protein: CASSQALSCSNQPQHF

V gene: TRBV28
J gene: TRBJ2-7
clone size: few
D gene: NA
CDR3 DNA: TGTGCCAGCAGTCTTGACATCCTCCTCTACGAGCAGTACTTC
CDR3 protein: CASSLDILLYEQYF

V gene: TRBV11-2
J gene: TRBJ2-3
clone size: NA
D gene: NA
CDR3 DNA: TGTGCCAGCAGCTTTACTAGCCCGGTCCTAACAGATACGCAGTATTTT
CDR3 protein: CASSFTSPVLTDTQYF

V gene: TRBV12-3/TRBV12-4
J gene: TRBJ2-7
clone size: once
D gene: TRBD1
CDR3 DNA: TGTGCCAGCAGCCCCCGGGACAGTTACGAGCAGTACTTC
CDR3 protein: CASSPRDSYEQYF

V gene: TRBV3-1
J gene: TRBJ2-7
clone size: few
D gene: NA
CDR3 DNA: TGTGCCAGCAGCCTCTCCGGGGCCCCGGACGAGCAGTACTTC
CDR3 protein: CASSLSGAPDEQYF

V gene: TRBV7-2
J gene: TRBJ1-5
clone size: NA
D gene: NA
CDR3 DNA: TGTGCCAGCAGCTTAGGGGGCACAACTTTGGAAGCCCAGCATTTT
CDR3 protein: CASSLGGTTLEAQHF

V gene: TRBV12-3/TRBV12-4
J gene: TRBJ2-1
clone size: NA
D gene: TRBD2
CDR3 DNA: TGTGCCAGCAGCGGACTAGCGGATCCTTCTTCCTACAATGAGCAGTTCTTC
CDR3 protein: CASSGLADPSSYNEQFF

V gene: TRBV6-4
J gene: TRBJ2-2
clone size: NA
D gene: NA
CDR3 DNA: TGTGCCAGCAGTGACTCGAGAGGGCCCTTTGAGGCCGGGGAGCTGTTTTTT
CDR3 protein: CASSDSRGPFEAGELFF

V gene: TRBV21-1
J gene: TRBJ2-2
clone size: NA
D gene: NA
CDR3 DNA: TGTGCCAGCAGGGTCCCCCGAGGGACTAGCGGGATAAACGAACTTAACACCGGGGAGCTGTTTTTT
CDR3 protein: CASRVPRGTSGINELNTGELFF

V gene: TRBV2
J gene: TRBJ1-4
clone size: NA
D gene: NA
CDR3 DNA: TGTGCCAGCAGTGAACCGACCCGGGATGAAAAACTGTTTTTT
CDR3 protein: CASSEPTRDEKLFF

V gene: TRBV7-9
J gene: TRBJ1-1
clone size: NA
D gene: TRBD1
CDR3 DNA: TGTGCCAGCAGCCCACCCCGGACAGGGGAAGAAGCTTTCTTT
CDR3 protein: CASSPPRTGEEAFF

V gene: TRBV29-1
J gene: TRBJ2-1
clone size: NA
D gene: NA
CDR3 DNA: TGCAGCGTCTCGCAGGGAGAGAGGCAGTTCTTC
CDR3 protein: CSVSQGERQFF

V gene: TRBV28
J gene: TRBJ2-7
clone size: NA
D gene: TRBD2
CDR3 DNA: TGTGCCACCAAAATAGCGGGAGGTTTCGAGCAGTACTTC
CDR3 protein: CATKIAGGFEQYF

V gene: TRBV27
J gene: TRBJ2-1
clone size: NA
D gene: NA
CDR3 DNA: TGTGCCAGCAGTTTACCCCCCCGGGCCACATACAATGAGCAGTTCTTC
CDR3 protein: CASSLPPRATYNEQFF

V gene: TRBV7-8
J gene: TRBJ2-2
clone size: few
D gene: TRBD1
CDR3 DNA: TGTGCCACCAGGGACAGGGCGTCTGGCGGGGAGCTGTTTTTT
CDR3 protein: CATRDRASGGELFF

V gene: TRBV4-1
J gene: TRBJ2-7
clone size: NA
D gene: NA
CDR3 DNA: TGCGCCAGCAGCCAAGAAAACGGGAGCTACGAGCAGTACTTC
CDR3 protein: CASSQENGSYEQYF

V gene: TRBV6-2/TRBV6-3
J gene: TRBJ2-2
clone size: NA
D gene: NA
CDR3 DNA: TGTGCCAGCAGTTACTGGGACGCGGGTACCGGGGAGCTGTTTTTT
CDR3 protein: CASSYWDAGTGELFF

V gene: TRBV18
J gene: TRBJ2-1
clone size: few
D gene: TRBD2
CDR3 DNA: TGTGCCAGCTCTCCGAGCGGGACCTCCTACAATGAGCAGTTCTTC
CDR3 protein: CASSPSGTSYNEQFF

V gene: TRBV2
J gene: TRBJ2-3
clone size: few
D gene: TRBD2
CDR3 DNA: TGTGCCACCACCCCTAGCGGGATTAGCACAGATACGCAGTATTTT
CDR3 protein: CATTPSGISTDTQYF

V gene: TRBV5-4
J gene: TRBJ2-5
clone size: few
D gene: NA
CDR3 DNA: TGTGCCAGCAGCTTGGGGGCAAGCAAAGAGACCCAGTACTTC
CDR3 protein: CASSLGASKETQYF

V gene: TRBV27
J gene: TRBJ2-7
clone size: NA
D gene: NA
CDR3 DNA: TGTGCCAGCAGGCCGTACAGGGACACCTACGAGCAGTACTTC
CDR3 protein: CASRPYRDTYEQYF

V gene: TRBV28
J gene: TRBJ2-4
clone size: NA
D gene: NA
CDR3 DNA: TGTGCCAGCAGTTCTAGGGGTTCAAGGTTAGCCAAAAACATTCAGTACTTC
CDR3 protein: CASSSRGSRLAKNIQYF

V gene: TRBV6-5
J gene: TRBJ1-6
clone size: few
D gene: NA
CDR3 DNA: TGTGCCAGCAGTTCCACGCGGGGAGCCGCCTATAATTCACCCCTCCACTTT
CDR3 protein: CASSSTRGAAYNSPLHF

V gene: TRBV12-3/TRBV12-4
J gene: TRBJ2-1
clone size: NA
D gene: TRBD2
CDR3 DNA: TGTGCCAGCACCCTTGGGGGGGCCTACAATGAGCAGTTCTTC
CDR3 protein: CASTLGGAYNEQFF

V gene: TRBV25-1
J gene: TRBJ2-1
clone size: NA
D gene: NA
CDR3 DNA: TGTGCCAGCAGTGATTTTTGGGAGTTGAATGAGCAGTTCTTC
CDR3 protein: CASSDFWELNEQFF

V gene: TRBV28
J gene: TRBJ1-1
clone size: NA
D gene: NA
CDR3 DNA: TGTGCCAGCAGTTTAATCGGGGGGGACACTGAAGCTTTCTTT
CDR3 protein: CASSLIGGDTEAFF

V gene: TRBV20-1
J gene: TRBJ1-1
clone size: NA
D gene: NA
CDR3 DNA: TGCAGTGCTAGAAGGGCCAGGGGCACTGAAGCTTTCTTT
CDR3 protein: CSARRARGTEAFF